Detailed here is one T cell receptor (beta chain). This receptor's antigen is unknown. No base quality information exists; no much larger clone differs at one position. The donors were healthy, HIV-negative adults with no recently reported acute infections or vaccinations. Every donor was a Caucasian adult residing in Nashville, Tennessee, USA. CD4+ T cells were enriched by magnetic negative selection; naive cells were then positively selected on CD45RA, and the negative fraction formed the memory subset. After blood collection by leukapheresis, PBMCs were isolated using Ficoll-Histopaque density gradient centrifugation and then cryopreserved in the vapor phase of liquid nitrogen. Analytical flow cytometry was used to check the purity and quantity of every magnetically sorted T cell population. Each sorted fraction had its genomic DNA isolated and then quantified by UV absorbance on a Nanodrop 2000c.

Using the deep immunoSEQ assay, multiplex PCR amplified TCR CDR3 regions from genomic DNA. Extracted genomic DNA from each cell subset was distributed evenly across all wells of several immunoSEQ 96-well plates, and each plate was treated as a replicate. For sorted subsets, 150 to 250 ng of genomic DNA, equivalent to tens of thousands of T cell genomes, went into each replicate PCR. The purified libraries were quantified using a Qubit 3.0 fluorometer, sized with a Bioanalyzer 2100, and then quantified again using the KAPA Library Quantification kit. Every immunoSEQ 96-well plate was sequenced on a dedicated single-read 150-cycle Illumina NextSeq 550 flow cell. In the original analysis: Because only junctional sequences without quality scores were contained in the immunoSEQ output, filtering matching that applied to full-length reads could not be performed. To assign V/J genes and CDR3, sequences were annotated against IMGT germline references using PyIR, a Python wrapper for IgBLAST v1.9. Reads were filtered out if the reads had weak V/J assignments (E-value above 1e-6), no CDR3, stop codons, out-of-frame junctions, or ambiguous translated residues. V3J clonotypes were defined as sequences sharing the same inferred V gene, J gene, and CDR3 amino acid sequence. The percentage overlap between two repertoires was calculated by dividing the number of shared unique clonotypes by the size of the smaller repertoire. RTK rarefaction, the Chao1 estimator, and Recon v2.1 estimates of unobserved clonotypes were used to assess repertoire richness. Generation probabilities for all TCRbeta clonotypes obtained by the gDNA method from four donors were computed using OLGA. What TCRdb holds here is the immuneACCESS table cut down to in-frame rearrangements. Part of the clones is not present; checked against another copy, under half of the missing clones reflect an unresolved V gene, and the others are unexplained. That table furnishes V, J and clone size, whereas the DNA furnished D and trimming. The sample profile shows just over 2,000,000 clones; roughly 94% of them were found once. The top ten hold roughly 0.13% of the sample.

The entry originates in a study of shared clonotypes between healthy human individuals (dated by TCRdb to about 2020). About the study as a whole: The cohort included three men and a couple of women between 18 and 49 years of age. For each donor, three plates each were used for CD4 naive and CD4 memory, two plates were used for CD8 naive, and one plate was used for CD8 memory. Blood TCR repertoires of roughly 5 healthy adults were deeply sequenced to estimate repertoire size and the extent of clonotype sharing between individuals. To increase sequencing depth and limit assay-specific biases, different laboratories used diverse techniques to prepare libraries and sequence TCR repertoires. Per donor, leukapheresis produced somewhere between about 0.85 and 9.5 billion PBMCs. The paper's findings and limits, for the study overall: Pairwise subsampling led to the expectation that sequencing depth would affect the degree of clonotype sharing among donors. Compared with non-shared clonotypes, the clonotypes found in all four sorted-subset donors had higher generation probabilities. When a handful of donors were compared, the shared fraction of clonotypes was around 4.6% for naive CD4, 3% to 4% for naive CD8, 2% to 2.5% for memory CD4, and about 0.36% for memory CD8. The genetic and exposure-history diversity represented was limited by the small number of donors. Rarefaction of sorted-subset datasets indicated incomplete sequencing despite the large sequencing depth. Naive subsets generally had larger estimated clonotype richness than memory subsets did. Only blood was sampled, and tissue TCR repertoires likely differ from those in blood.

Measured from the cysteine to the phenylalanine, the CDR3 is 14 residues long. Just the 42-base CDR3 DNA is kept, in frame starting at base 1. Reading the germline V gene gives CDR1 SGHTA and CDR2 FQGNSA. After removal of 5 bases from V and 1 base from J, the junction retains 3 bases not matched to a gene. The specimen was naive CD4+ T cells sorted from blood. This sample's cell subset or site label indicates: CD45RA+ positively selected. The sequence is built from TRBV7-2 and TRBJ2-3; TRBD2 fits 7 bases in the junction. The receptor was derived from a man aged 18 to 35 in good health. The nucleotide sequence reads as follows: TGTGCCAGCAGCGCCCTAGCGGGCACAGATACGCAGTATTTT. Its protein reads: CASSALAGTDTQYF.